Reported below is one TCR beta chain. Its specificity is unknown. The data were produced by immunoSEQ multiplex PCR, yet TCRdb's version contains in-frame clones alone and is incomplete. The profile shows fewer than 55,000 clones, 65% to 90% of them singletons. This record belongs to a study of identifying expanded T cells in peripheral blood. Study observations and caveats: Variance in clone template counts between two-week samples significantly increased with total template count across all healthy donors. Technical replicates showed about 1.2 changed clones; two weeks about 16.4; four weeks 19.

Trimming cost V 2 bases and J 0 bases, with 13 bases left between them. CDR1 and CDR2 (germline): MNHNS, SASEGT. This CDR3 has 16 residues. No infections or other immune events were documented during collection. The receptor was isolated from a person between 18 and 75 years old in good health. V and J are TRBV6-1 and TRBJ1-1; D is unresolved. The specimen was blood. This CDR3 is CASSEIDGPMNTEAFF. The CDR3 coding sequence is TGTGCCAGCAGTGAAATAGACGGACCCATGAACACTGAAGCTTTCTTT.